This TCR beta chain came from a study of monozygotic twins with inflammatory bowel disease. From the 5' RACE reads, TCRdb lists one entry per CDR3 protein and no DNA. Its listing shows 440,000 or so distinct CDR3 sequences. There are 15 residues in the CDR3. The receptor was isolated from a human donor with ulcerative colitis or Crohn's disease, or a healthy co-twin of an affected twin (not recorded which). This chain joins TRBV12-3 or TRBV12-4 and TRBJ1-1; there is no DNA to check the TCRdb D call of TRBD1. The sample taken for sequencing was blood. The CDR3 sequence: CASSPAPGQMVKAFF.